This T cell receptor beta chain was found in a study of blood T cell repertoires in COVID-19. Study-wide context: Samples of COVID-19 (acute and convalescent) were obtained from the United States, Italy and Spain. T cells, B-cell-depleted T cells, or PBMCs supplied cDNA or gDNA.

V was pared by 3 bases and J by 6 bases, with 11 bases of the junction left unmatched. This CDR3 has 16 amino acids. The germline gives CDR1 LNHDA, CDR2 SQIVND (reference sequence). Methods used by the authors: Reference gene primer amplification in the assay estimated nucleated cell counts. Clones were sequenced by immunoSEQ multiplex PCR, and TCRdb holds only the in-frame ones, with some missing. The V and J calls and clone size come from that table; D and trimming were worked out from the DNA. The table shows 65,000 to 70,000 clones, with around 92% occurring only once. Sequenced material: peripheral blood. This TCR was recovered from a human donor with active COVID-19. The donor label of this sample is uncertain. The V gene is TRBV19, the J gene TRBJ2-3, with 8 bases matching TRBD2. CDR3 nucleotide sequence: TGTGCCAGTAGTATCCGGGGGAGCGGGAGTGGTGATACGCAGTATTTT. Translated: CASSIRGSGSGDTQYF.